This T cell receptor beta chain stems from a study of cytotoxic CD8 clonotypes in ibrutinib-treated CLL (dated by TCRdb to the early 2020s). Study-wide context: The cohort included around 16 treatment-naive and roughly 10 relapsed/refractory patients; roughly 17 were IGHV unmutated. Responses were partial in approximately 24 patients and complete in 2; after median about 68 months follow-up, approximately 15 stayed in remission and approximately 12 progressed. Response samples were obtained after a median of around 11 months of treatment, with a range of roughly 6 to 40 months. Samples averaged approximately 260,000 productive templates and 80,000 to 100,000 productive rearrangements. Longitudinal samples were obtainable from about 30% of the 86 participants in the trial. Cryopreserved peripheral blood mononuclear cells were obtained before treatment, at response, and at either sustained remission or disease progression. Patients were still on ibrutinib when every remission and progressive disease sample was collected. The research as a whole found: Public clonotypes were found to be uncommon and were observed to contract or remain stable during treatment; the increase in clonality was shown to reflect expansion of private clonotypes at ibrutinib response. At baseline, clonality was higher than in age-matched healthy donors and showed a strong correlation with circulating CD8+ T-cell counts. Clonality increased at ibrutinib response, stayed stable in sustained remission, and fell back toward baseline at progression. Sustained-remission and progressing patients did not have matched sampling times, and lymph node repertoires were not examined.

Concerning this clone itself: Its specific antigen is unknown. Base quality data are lacking; no much larger clone is found one base away.

CDR3 length: 15 amino acids, cysteine to phenylalanine. Of the read, only the CDR3 DNA is kept; its 45 bases are in frame from base 1. CDR1 and CDR2 (MNHNY, SVGAGI) derive from the germline V gene (reference sequence). Germline trimming amounts to 2 bases on V and 2 bases on J, with 5 as the count of junction bases outside the gene matches. The time point label of this sample denotes: around 25 months on ibrutinib. For TCR beta library preparation, roughly 1.8 micrograms of genomic DNA was extracted from cryopreserved PBMCs. Longitudinal blood samples from CLL patients receiving ibrutinib monotherapy were subjected to high-throughput TCR beta sequencing. The patients were enrolled in a single-center, open-label phase 2 trial of ibrutinib monotherapy. On a MiSeq, deep resolution sequencing aimed for a depth between 1 in 1 million and 1 in 200,000 T cells, with each clonotype covered approximately 10x on average. The immunoSEQ hsTCRB Kit was used to generate the TCR beta libraries. Processing in the source paper ran as follows. The data were analyzed with ImmunoSEQ Analyzer and ImmunoSEQ Data Assistant, and V, D and J gene assignments followed IMGT definitions. Clonality was computed as one minus normalized Shannon entropy of productive rearrangement frequencies, ranging from 0 to 1. Public clonotype analysis was restricted to overrepresented clonotypes comprising at least 0.05% of each patient's repertoire. Roughly 13 repertoires from age-matched healthy donors, obtained from immuneACCESS, served as clonality controls. The clones in this table, taken by TCRdb from immuneACCESS, are in-frame only. Not every clone is retained; where verified, under half of the shortfall comes from an unresolved V gene, and the cause of the rest is unknown. The V and J calls and the clone size are those of that table, but D and trimming were determined from the DNA. The sample table lists 150,000 to 200,000 clones, under 90% of them with a count of one. The top ten clones comprise 4.6% of the sample.

The sequence derives from a human donor with chronic lymphocytic leukemia. The source material was PBMCs, sampled after 24 months of ibrutinib treatment. The V and J genes are TRBV6-6 and TRBJ2-7; 8 nucleotides in the junction match TRBD2. The nucleotide sequence is TGTGCCAGCAGTTACAGCGGGGGTACGACCTACGAGCAGTACTTC. This codes for CASSYSGGTTYEQYF.